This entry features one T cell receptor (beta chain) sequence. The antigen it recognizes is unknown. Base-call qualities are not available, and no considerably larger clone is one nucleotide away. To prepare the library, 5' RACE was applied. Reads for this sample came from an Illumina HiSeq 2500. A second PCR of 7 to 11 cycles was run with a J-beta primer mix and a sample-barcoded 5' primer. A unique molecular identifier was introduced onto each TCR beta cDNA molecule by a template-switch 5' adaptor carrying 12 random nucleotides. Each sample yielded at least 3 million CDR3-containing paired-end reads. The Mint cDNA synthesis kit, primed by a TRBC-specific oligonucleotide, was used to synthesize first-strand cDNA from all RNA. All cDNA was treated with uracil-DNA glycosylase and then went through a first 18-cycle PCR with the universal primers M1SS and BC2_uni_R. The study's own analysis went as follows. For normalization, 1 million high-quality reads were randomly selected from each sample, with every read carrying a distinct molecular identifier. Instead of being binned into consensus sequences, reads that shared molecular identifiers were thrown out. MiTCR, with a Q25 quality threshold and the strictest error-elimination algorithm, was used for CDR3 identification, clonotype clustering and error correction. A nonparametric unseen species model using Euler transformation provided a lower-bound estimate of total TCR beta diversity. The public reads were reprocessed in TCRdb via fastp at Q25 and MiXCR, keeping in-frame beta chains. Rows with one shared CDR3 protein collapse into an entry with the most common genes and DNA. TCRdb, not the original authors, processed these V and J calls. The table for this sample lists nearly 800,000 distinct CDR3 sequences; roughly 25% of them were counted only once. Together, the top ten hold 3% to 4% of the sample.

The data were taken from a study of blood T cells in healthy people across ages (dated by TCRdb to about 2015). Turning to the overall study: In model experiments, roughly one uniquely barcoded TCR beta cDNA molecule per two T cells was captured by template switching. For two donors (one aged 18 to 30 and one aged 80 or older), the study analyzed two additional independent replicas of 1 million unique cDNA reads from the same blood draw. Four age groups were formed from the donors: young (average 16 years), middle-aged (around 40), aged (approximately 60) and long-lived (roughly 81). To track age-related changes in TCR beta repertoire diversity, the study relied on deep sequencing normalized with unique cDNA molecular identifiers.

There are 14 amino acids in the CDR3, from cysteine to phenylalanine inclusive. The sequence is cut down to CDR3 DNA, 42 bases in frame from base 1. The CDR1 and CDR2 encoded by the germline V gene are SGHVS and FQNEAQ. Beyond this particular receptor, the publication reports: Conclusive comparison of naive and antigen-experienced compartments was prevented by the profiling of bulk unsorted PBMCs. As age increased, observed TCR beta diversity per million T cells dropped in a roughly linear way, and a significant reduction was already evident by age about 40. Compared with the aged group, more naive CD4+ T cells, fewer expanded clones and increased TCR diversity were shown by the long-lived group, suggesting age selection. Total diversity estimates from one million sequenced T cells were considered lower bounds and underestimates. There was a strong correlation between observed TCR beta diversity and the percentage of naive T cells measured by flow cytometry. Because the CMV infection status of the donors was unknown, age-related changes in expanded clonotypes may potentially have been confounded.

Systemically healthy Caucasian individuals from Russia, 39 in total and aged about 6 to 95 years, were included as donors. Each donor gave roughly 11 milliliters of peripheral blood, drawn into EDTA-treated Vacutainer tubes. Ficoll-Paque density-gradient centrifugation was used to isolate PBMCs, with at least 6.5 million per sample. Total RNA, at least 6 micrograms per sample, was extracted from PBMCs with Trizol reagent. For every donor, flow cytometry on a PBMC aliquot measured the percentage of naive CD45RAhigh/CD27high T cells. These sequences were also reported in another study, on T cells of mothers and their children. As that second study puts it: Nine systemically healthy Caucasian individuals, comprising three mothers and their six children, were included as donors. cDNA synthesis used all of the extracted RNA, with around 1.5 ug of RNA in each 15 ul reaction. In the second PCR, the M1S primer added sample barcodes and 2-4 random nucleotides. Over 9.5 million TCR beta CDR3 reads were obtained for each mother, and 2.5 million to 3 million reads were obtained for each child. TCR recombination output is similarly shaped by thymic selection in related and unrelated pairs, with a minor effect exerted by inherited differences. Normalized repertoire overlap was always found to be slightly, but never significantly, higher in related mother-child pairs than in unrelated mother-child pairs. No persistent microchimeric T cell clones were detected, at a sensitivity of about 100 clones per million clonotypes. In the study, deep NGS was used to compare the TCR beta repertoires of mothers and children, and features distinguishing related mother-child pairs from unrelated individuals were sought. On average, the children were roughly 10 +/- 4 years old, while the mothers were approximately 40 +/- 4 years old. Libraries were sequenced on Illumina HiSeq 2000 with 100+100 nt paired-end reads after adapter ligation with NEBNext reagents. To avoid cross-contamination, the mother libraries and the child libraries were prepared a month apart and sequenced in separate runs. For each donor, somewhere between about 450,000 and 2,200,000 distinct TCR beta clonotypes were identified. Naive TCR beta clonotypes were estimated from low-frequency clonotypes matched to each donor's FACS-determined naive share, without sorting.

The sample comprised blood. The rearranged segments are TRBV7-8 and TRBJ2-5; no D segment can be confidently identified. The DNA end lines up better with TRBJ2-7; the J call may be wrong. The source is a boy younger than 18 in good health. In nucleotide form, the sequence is TGTGCCAGCAGCTTAGCGTCGTTGGGCTACGAGCAGTACTTC. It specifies CASSLASLGYEQYF.